The clone carrying this T cell receptor beta chain was observed a few times. CDR3 length equals 16 residues. Per the germline V gene, CDR1 is SGHVS and CDR2 is FQNEAQ. The V and J ends lost 0 bases and 7 bases respectively, with 18 bases between them. This entry is derived from a study of CDR3 diversity in severe acne. Each CDR3 protein is one row after TCRdb ran MiXCR on the PCR reads. This sample yields about 85,000 distinct CDR3 sequences, of which 45% to 55% are seen a single time; 10% belongs to the top ten. The sample comprised blood. This chain connects TRBV7-8 to TRBJ1-2, with a tentative D call TRBD1 (6 bases). The TCR sequence derives from a male donor in good health, serving as a control. This chain's CDR3 is CASSLAEGGRRGGYTF. DNA of the CDR3: TGTGCCAGCAGCTTAGCGGAGGGGGGACGCCGGGGTGGCTACACCTTC.